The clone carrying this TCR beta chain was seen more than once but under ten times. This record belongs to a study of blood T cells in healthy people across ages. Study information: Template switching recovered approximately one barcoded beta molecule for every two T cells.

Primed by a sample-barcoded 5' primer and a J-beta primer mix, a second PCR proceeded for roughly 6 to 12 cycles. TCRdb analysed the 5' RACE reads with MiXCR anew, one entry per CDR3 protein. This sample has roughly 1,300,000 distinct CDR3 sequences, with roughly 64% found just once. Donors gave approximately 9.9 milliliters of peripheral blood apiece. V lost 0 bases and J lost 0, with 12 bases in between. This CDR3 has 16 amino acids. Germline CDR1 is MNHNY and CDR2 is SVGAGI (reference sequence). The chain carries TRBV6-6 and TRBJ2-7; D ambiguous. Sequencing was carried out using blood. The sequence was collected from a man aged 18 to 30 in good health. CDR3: CASSYSEDGSSYEQYF. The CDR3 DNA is TGTGCCAGCAGTTACTCCGAGGACGGAAGCTCCTACGAGCAGTACTTC.